The present T cell receptor (beta chain) was sequenced within a study of T cell changes during pregnancy in multiple sclerosis. From germline, CDR1 is SGHNT and CDR2 YYREEE (reference sequence). With 4 bases clipped from V and 0 bases from J, the junction kept 9 bases outside the gene matches. CDR3 length: 16 residues. A single count supports this clone. This table comes from immunoSEQ multiplex PCR, and its TCRdb copy is limited to in-frame clones, with some not included. The sample contains around 61,000 clones, around 91% of which appear only once. The specimen comprised peripheral blood, sampled in the third trimester of pregnancy. The chain is built from TRBV5-4 and TRBJ2-7; TRBD1 matches 8 bases. This TCR was sampled from a female donor in good health, enrolled as a control in a pregnancy study. Here the CDR3 DNA reads TGTGCCAGCAGCGCCGGGGACAGGCGGGTCTCCTACGAGCAGTACTTC. Its protein is CASSAGDRRVSYEQYF.